This TCR beta chain was obtained from a study of cytomegalovirus exposure and HLA in healthy donors. Concerning this clone: No antigen is known for it.

Regarding the study as a whole: The investigators catalogued some 150 TCR beta chains as cytomegalovirus-associated. When the data were analyzed later, several of the most significant clusters appeared to be linked to common viral pathogens.

Germline CDR1 is MNHEY and CDR2 is SVGAGI. The CDR3 consists of 13 residues. Trimming pared 5 bases from V and 6 bases from J, leaving 14 bases between. It was with 60 Vbeta and 13 Jbeta primers that the PCR ran. TCRdb keeps only in-frame clones here, not all; method: immunoSEQ multiplex PCR. Found here are some 140,000 clones, roughly 80% of them singletons; the top ten hold over 8.5%. The sample consisted of PBMCs. The source is a woman aged 50 to 65 in good health and CMV-seropositive. The genes are TRBV6-5 and TRBJ2-7, with D perhaps matching TRBD2 (5 bases). CDR3 coding DNA: TGTGCCAGCAGTCGGACTGGGAGTGGCGAGCAGTACTTC. Amino acids: CASSRTGSGEQYF.